This T cell receptor beta chain comes out of a study of blood T cells in healthy people across ages. V shed 10 bases and J shed 8 bases, with 18 bases lying between them. CDR1 is SEHNR and CDR2 is FQNEAQ in the germline V gene (reference sequence). CDR3 length: 13 amino acids. Primers used in a second PCR of roughly 7 to 11 cycles were a sample-barcoded 5' primer and a J-beta primer mix. Carrying 12 random nucleotides, a template-switch adaptor labeled each individual cDNA molecule. MiXCR, run by TCRdb on the 5' RACE reads, gives a single entry per CDR3 protein. The sample gives 800,000 or so distinct CDR3 sequences, 20% to 30% of which show up once; approximately 4% is in the top ten. Another study also made use of these data, one on T cells of mothers and their children. As reported in that work: Healthy Caucasian mothers, three in number, and their six children were the donors. No persistent microchimeric T cell clones were detected at about 100 clones per million clonotypes sensitivity.

The source material was blood. This TCR was sampled from a boy younger than 18 in good health. The gene calls are TRBV7-9 and TRBJ2-1; D remains ambiguous. In nucleotides, the CDR3 is TGTGCCACCAGGAACGTGCGAAGCGATGAGCAGTTCTTC. Translation: CATRNVRSDEQFF.